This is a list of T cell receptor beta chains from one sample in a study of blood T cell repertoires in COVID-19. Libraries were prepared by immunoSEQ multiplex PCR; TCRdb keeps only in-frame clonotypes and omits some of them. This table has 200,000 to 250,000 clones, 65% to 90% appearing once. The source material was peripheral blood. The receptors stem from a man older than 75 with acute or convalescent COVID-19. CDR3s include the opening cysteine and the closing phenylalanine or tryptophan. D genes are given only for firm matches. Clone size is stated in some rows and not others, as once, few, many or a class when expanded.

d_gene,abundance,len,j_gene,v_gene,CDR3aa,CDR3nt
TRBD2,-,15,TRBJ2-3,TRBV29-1,CSVEGASGSLDTQYF,TGCAGCGTCGAGGGGGCTAGCGGGAGTCTTGATACGCAGTATTTT
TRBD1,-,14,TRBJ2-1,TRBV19,CATRPGQNYNEQFF,TGTGCCACCAGGCCGGGACAGAATTACAATGAGCAGTTCTTC
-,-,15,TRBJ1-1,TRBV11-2,CASSYSGTRGSEAFF,TGTGCCAGCAGCTACTCCGGGACAAGGGGCTCTGAAGCTTTCTTT
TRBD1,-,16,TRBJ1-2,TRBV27,CASSLYVAGGMREYTF,TGTGCCAGCAGTTTATATGTGGCAGGGGGCATGAGGGAATACACCTTC
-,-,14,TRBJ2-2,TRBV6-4,CASSDSLNTGELFF,TGTGCCAGCAGTGACTCTCTGAACACCGGGGAGCTGTTTTTT
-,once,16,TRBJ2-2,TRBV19,CASSTTTRHSTGELFF,TGTGCCAGTAGTACGACGACGCGACACAGCACCGGGGAGCTGTTTTTT
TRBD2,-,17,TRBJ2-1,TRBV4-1,CASSQSTATSGTNEQFF,TGCGCCAGCAGCCAATCAACTGCGACTAGCGGAACGAATGAGCAGTTCTTC
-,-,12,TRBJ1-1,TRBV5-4,CASSLRDTEAFF,TGTGCCAGCAGCCTCCGGGACACTGAAGCTTTCTTT
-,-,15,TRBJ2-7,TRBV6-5,CASRGGTGPSYEQYF,TGTGCCAGCAGGGGAGGGACAGGCCCTTCCTACGAGCAGTACTTC
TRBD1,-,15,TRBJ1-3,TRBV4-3,CASSQEDRAGNTIYF,TGCGCCAGCAGCCAAGAAGACAGGGCTGGAAACACCATATATTTT
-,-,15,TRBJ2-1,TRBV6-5,CASSSSEGVYNEQFF,TGTGCCAGCAGTTCCTCCGAAGGGGTATACAATGAGCAGTTCTTC
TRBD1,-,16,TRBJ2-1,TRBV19,CASSSRGQSSYNEQFF,TGTGCCAGTAGCTCGAGGGGGCAGAGCTCCTACAATGAGCAGTTCTTC
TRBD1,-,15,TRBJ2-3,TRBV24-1,CATSDPGTGYDTQYF,TGTGCCACCAGTGATCCGGGGACAGGGTACGATACGCAGTATTTT
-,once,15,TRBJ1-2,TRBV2,CASRGQQGSTYGYTF,TGTGCCAGCAGGGGCCAACAAGGCTCGACCTATGGCTACACCTTC
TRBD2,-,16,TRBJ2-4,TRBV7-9,CASSLGLAGPGGIQYF,TGTGCCAGCAGCTTAGGGCTAGCGGGTCCGGGCGGCATTCAGTACTTC
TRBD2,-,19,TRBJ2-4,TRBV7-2,CASSSPTSGMPLAKNIQYF,TGTGCCAGCAGCTCCCCGACTAGCGGGATGCCCCTAGCCAAAAACATTCAGTACTTC
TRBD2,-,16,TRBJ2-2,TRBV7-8,CASSLRLAGKTGELFF,TGTGCCAGCAGCTTGCGACTAGCGGGAAAGACCGGGGAGCTGTTTTTT
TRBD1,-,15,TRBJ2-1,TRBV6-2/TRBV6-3,CASSLLDRGYNEQFF,TGTGCCAGCAGCCTCCTTGACAGGGGTTACAATGAGCAGTTCTTC
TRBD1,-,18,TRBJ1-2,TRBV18,CASSPPVSSGRGNYGYTF,TGTGCCAGCTCACCACCGGTCTCTTCCGGCAGGGGGAACTATGGCTACACCTTC
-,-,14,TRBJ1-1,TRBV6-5,CASSYLESNTEAFF,TGTGCCAGCAGTTACCTCGAGTCAAACACTGAAGCTTTCTTT
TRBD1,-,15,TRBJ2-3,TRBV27,CASSRKTGGTDTQYF,TGTGCCAGCAGTCGAAAGACAGGGGGAACAGATACGCAGTATTTT
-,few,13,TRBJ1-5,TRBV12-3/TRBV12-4,CASSGSVRQPQHF,TGTGCCAGCAGTGGCAGTGTACGACAGCCCCAGCATTTT
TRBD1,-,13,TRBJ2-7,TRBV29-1,CSVGPQGAGEQYF,TGCAGCGTCGGGCCACAGGGGGCAGGCGAGCAGTACTTC
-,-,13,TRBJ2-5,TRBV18,CASSPGLQETQYF,TGTGCCAGCTCACCGGGACTCCAAGAGACCCAGTACTTC
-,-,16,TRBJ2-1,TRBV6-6,CASSYIRQSSYNEQFF,TGTGCCAGCAGTTATATACGACAGAGCTCCTACAATGAGCAGTTCTTC
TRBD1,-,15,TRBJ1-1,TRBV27,CASNIQGTGNTEAFF,TGTGCCAGCAACATTCAAGGGACAGGAAACACTGAAGCTTTCTTT